These 22 T cell receptor beta chains originate from one sample sequenced in a study of monozygotic twins with inflammatory bowel disease. TCRdb reprocessed the 5' RACE reads and stores each CDR3 protein as one record, lacking DNA. In total, the table holds 150,000 to 200,000 distinct CDR3 sequences. The sequencing input was blood. The source of these receptors is a human donor with ulcerative colitis or Crohn's disease, or a healthy co-twin of an affected twin (not recorded which).

V gene TRBV4-3 combines with J gene TRBJ2-7; TCRdb calls TRBD1, which cannot be checked without DNA. The CDR3 is made up of 18 amino acids. Germline V CDR1 and CDR2: LGHNA, YSLEER. The CDR3 here is CASSQEGLEVTGAYEQYF.

The V and J genes are TRBV4-1 and TRBJ1-2; TCRdb picks TRBD1, but there is no DNA to check that call. The CDR3 is made up of 14 amino acids. Germline CDR1 reads MGHRA; CDR2 reads YSYEKL. This CDR3 reads CASSQGPGEGGYTF.

This sequence joins TRBV9 and TRBJ1-4; without DNA, the TCRdb call of TRBD1 cannot be checked. Germline values: CDR1 SGDLS, CDR2 YYNGEE. The CDR3 is 16 residues long. The CDR3 loop reads CASSVDPRGLWEKLFF.

The chain is built from TRBV5-1 and TRBJ1-2. The germline gives CDR1 SGHRS, CDR2 YFSETQ. There are 13 residues in the CDR3. Here the CDR3 reads CASSLALYYGYTF.

The gene calls are TRBV5-1 and TRBJ1-4; TCRdb's D call of TRBD1 is untestable without DNA. From germline, CDR1 is SGHRS and CDR2 YFSETQ. The CDR3 runs to 14 residues. The CDR3 spells CASSREATNEKLFF. The full variable domain, its missing parts supplied by reference TRBV5-1 and TRBJ1-4, is KAGVTQTPRYLIKTRGQQVTLSCSPISGHRSVSWYQQTPGQGLQFLFEYFSETQRNKGNFPGRFSGRQFSNSRSEMNVSTLELGDSALYLCASSREATNEKLFFGSGTQLSVL.

The CDR3 region is CSVGPKLAETDTQYF. The chain uses TRBV29-1 and TRBJ2-3; TCRdb proposes TRBD2, but this gene call is untestable without DNA. This CDR3 region has 15 residues. Germline loops: CDR1 SQVTM, CDR2 ANQGSEA.

J is TRBJ1-4 and V is TRBV5-6. The CDR3 contains 18 residues. Germline V gives CDR1 SGHDT, CDR2 YYEEEE. CDR3 amino acids: CASSLNTRAESTNEKLFF.

The J gene is TRBJ1-3, the V gene TRBV7-6. Per germline, CDR1 SGHVS and CDR2 FNYEAQ. There are 16 residues in the CDR3. The CDR3 spells CASSLWTANSGNTIYF.

The chain links TRBV5-1 to TRBJ1-3. Germline V gives CDR1 SGHRS, CDR2 YFSETQ. The CDR3 has 15 amino acids. Here the CDR3 reads CASSLGRITGNTIYF.

The genes are TRBV19 and TRBJ1-1; as DNA is missing, the TRBD1 call by TCRdb cannot be tested. Germline CDR1 LNHDA, CDR2 SQIVND (reference sequence). The CDR3 is made up of 15 amino acids. CDR3 sequence: CASSIAPRGQTEAFF.

The chain employs TRBV7-2 and TRBJ2-1. Per germline, CDR1 SGHTA and CDR2 FQGNSA. The CDR3 covers 11 residues. CDR3 region: CASTYYNEQFF.

The CDR3 here is CASSGGEELFF. This sequence joins TRBV27 and TRBJ2-2; TCRdb's D gene call, TRBD1, goes unchecked for lack of DNA. The CDR3 is made up of 11 amino acids. Germline lookup yields CDR1 MNHEY and CDR2 SMNVEV (reference sequence).

The chain has TRBV6-2 or TRBV6-3 and TRBJ1-1; without DNA, the TCRdb call of TRBD1 cannot be checked. The CDR3 covers 13 residues. Germline V lookup: CDR1 MNHEY, CDR2 SVGEGT. CDR3 amino acids: CASSYSETGEAFF.

The genes are TRBV7-8 and TRBJ2-7. Germline V gives CDR1 SGHVS, CDR2 FQNEAQ. The CDR3 sequence is 12 residues long. CDR3 loop: CASSPVRGEQYF.

The chain links TRBV28 to TRBJ2-5; checking the TCRdb D call of TRBD1 is not possible without DNA. The CDR3 has 15 residues. Germline V gives CDR1 MDHEN, CDR2 SYDVKM. The CDR3 sequence is CASSLSTGPQETQYF. The variable domain in full, with the rest retrieved from reference TRBV28 and TRBJ2-5, is DVKVTQSSRYLVKRTGEKVFLECVQDMDHENMFWYRQDPGLGLRLIYFSYDVKMKEKGDIPEGYSVSREKKERFSLILESASTNQTSMYLCASSLSTGPQETQYFGPGTRLLVL.

The rearrangement joins TRBV7-6 to TRBJ2-7; TCRdb's D call of TRBD2 is untestable without DNA. Germline V lookup: CDR1 SGHVS, CDR2 FNYEAQ. This CDR3 is 14 amino acids long. The CDR3 spells CASSTSGEYYEQYF.

The CDR3 reads CASSYRGGTSNQPQHF. This chain links TRBV6-2 or TRBV6-3 with TRBJ1-5. CDR3 size: 16 residues. Germline V gene data show CDR1 as MNHEY and CDR2 as SVGEGT.

The chain couples TRBV9 to TRBJ2-1; TCRdb picks TRBD2, but there is no DNA to check that call. The CDR3 contains 16 residues. Germline V gene sequence: CDR1 SGDLS, CDR2 YYNGEE. CDR3 in amino acids: CASSVGIAGGSNEQFF.

The chain has TRBV6-2 or TRBV6-3 and TRBJ2-3; the D call from TCRdb, TRBD2, cannot be confirmed without DNA. Germline V gives CDR1 MNHEY, CDR2 SVGEGT. CDR3 length: 16 amino acids. CDR3 sequence reads: CASSFRLAGAGDTQYF.

The CDR3 is CAIRDRDSNQPQHF. J is TRBJ1-5 and V is TRBV10-3; TCRdb returns TRBD1, unconfirmable since there is no DNA. The germline V gene encodes CDR1 ENHRY and CDR2 SYGVKD. This CDR3 has 14 amino acids.

The chain carries TRBV4-2 and TRBJ1-6; TCRdb's assignment of TRBD1 cannot be checked, as there is no DNA. Germline V gene sequence: CDR1 LGHNA, CDR2 YNFKEQ. This CDR3 is 15 amino acids long. CDR3 sequence: CASSQDLQGGSPLHF.

The chain couples TRBV9 to TRBJ1-6; TCRdb lists TRBD1, though no DNA is available to test this call. Per the germline V gene, CDR1 is SGDLS and CDR2 is YYNGEE. The CDR3 contains 16 residues. CDR3 amino acids: CASSVNGDTYNSPLHF.